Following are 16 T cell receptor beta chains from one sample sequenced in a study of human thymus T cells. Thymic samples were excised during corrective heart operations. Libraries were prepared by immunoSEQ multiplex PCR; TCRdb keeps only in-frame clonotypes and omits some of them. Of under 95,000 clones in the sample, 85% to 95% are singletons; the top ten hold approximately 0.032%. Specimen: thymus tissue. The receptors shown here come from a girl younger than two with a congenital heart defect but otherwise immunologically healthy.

The CDR3 nucleotides read TGTGCCAGCAGCCTGGGAGGGCCAGTCACAGATACGCAGTATTTT. This translates into CASSLGGPVTDTQYF. V is TRBV5-6 and J is TRBJ2-3; TRBD2 agrees at 7 bases. CDR1 is SGHDT, CDR2 YYEEEE, per germline. Trimming removed 4 bases from V and 2 bases from J; junction bases left unmatched: 7. The CDR3 spans 15 residues.

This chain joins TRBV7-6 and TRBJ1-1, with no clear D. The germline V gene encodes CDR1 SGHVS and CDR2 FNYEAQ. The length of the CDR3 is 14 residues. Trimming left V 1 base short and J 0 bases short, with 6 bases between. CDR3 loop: CASSLERVNTEAFF. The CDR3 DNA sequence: TGTGCCAGCAGCTTAGAGAGGGTGAACACTGAAGCTTTCTTT.

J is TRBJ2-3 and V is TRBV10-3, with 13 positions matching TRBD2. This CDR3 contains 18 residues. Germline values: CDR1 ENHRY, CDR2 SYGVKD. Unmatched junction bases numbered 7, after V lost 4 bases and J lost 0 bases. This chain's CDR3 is CAISARTSGGPSTDTQYF. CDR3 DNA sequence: TGTGCCATCAGTGCCCGGACTAGCGGGGGCCCTAGCACAGATACGCAGTATTTT.

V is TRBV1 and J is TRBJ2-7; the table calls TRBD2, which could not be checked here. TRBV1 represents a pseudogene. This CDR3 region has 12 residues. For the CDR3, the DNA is TGCACCGCGGGACTTCTACTTTACGAGCAGTACTTC. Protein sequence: CTAGLLLYEQYF.

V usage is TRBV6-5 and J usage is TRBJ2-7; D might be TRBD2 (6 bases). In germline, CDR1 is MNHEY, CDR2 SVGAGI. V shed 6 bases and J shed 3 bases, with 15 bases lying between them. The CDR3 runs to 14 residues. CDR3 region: CASSPLGGDYEQYF. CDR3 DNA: TGTGCCAGCAGCCCCCTCGGGGGTGACTACGAGCAGTACTTC.

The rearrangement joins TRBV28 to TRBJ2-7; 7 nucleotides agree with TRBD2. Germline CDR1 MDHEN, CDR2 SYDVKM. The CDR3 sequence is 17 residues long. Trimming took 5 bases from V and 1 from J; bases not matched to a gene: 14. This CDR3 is CASSPRTLAGVSYEQYF. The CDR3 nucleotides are TGTGCCAGCAGTCCCCGGACCCTGGCGGGAGTGTCCTACGAGCAGTACTTC.

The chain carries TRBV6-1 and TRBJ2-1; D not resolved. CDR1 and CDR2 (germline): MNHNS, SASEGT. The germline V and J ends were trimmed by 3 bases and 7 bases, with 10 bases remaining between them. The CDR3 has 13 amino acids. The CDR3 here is CASSELSLNEQFF. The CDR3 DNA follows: TGTGCCAGCAGTGAGCTGAGTTTGAATGAGCAGTTCTTC.

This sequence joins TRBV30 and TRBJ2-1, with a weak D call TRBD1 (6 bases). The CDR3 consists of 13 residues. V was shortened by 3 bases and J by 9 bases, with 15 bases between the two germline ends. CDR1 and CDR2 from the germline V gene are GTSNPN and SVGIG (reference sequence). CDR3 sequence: CAWRGASRGEQFF. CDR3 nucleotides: TGTGCCTGGAGGGGGGCTAGTCGCGGTGAGCAGTTCTTC.

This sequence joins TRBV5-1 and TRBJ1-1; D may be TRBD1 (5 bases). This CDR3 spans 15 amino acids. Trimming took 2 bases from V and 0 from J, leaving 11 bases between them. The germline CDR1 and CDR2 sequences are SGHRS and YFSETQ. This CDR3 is CASSFTGVLNTEAFF. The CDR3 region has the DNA TGCGCCAGCAGCTTTACAGGCGTCCTGAACACTGAAGCTTTCTTT.

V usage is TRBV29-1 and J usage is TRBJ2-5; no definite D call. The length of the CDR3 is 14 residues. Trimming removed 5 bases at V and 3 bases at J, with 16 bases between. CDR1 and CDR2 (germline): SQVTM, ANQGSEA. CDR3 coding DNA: TGCAGCGTTCGTTGGCAAAAGGTGAAAGAGACCCAGTACTTC. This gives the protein CSVRWQKVKETQYF.

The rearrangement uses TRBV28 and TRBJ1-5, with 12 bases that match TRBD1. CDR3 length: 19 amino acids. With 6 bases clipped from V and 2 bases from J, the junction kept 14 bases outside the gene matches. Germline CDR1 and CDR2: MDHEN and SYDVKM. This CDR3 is CASREGDRGQGAGNQPQHF. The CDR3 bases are TGTGCCAGCAGGGAGGGGGACAGGGGGCAAGGGGCGGGCAATCAGCCCCAGCATTTT.

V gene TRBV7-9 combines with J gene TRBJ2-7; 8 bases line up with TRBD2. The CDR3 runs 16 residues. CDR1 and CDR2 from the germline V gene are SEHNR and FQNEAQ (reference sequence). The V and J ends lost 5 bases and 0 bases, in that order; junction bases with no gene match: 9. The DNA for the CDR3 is TGTGCCAGCAGCCCCCCCCCGAGCGGGAGCTCCTACGAGCAGTACTTC. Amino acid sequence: CASSPPPSGSSYEQYF.

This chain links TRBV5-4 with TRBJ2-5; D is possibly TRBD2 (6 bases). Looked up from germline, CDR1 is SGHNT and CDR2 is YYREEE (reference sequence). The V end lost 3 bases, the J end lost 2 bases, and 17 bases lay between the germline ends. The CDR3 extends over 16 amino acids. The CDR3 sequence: CASSWGDQTLQETQYF. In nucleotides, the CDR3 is TGTGCCAGCAGCTGGGGGGACCAGACCCTACAAGAGACCCAGTACTTC.

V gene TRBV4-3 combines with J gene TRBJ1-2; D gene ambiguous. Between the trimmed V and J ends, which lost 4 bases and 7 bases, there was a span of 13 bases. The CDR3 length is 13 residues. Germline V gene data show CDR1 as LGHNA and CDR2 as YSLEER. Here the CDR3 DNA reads TGCGCCAGCAGCCCAGGTGGTCCCTTTGGCTACACCTTC. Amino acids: CASSPGGPFGYTF.

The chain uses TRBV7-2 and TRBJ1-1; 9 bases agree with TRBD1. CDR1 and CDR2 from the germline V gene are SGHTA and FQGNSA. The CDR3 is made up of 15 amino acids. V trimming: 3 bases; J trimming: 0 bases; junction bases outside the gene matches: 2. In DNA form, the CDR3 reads TGTGCCAGCAGCTTTACAGGGGGCGTGAACACTGAAGCTTTCTTT. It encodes CASSFTGGVNTEAFF.

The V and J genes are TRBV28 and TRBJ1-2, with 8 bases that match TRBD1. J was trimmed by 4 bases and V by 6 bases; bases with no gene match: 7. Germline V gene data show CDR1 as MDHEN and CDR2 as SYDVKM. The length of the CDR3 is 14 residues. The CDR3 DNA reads TGTGCCAGCAGCAGCCGGGACAGGTCCTATGGCTACACCTTC. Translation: CASSSRDRSYGYTF.